These T cell receptor beta chains were read from a single sample in a study of CD8+CD57+ T cells in acquired aplastic anemia. TCRdb independently ran MiXCR on the reads; one entry per CDR3 protein. The sample records 200,000 to 250,000 distinct CDR3 sequences, around 60% being singletons. The source material was sorted CD4+, CD8+, or CD8+CD57+ T cells (not recorded which) from PBMCs. The receptors come from a human donor in good health. Both conserved end residues are part of each CDR3. Each record gives: D gene, J gene, V gene, CDR3 length, CDR3 protein. The D gene is left open where the match is weak.

d_call: TRBD1; j_call: TRBJ2-5; v_call: TRBV7-9; cdr3_length: 17; cdr3_aa: CASTSLGLQGVGETQYF
d_call: NA; j_call: TRBJ2-4; v_call: TRBV12-3/TRBV12-4; cdr3_length: 14; cdr3_aa: CASSFQGGGNIQYF
d_call: NA; j_call: TRBJ1-6; v_call: TRBV12-3/TRBV12-4; cdr3_length: 21; cdr3_aa: CASSFRDLGRGSPGYNSPLHF
d_call: TRBD2; j_call: TRBJ2-7; v_call: TRBV7-9; cdr3_length: 10; cdr3_aa: CASTGGEQYF
d_call: NA; j_call: TRBJ2-1; v_call: TRBV9; cdr3_length: 16; cdr3_aa: CASSGPGGGENNEQFF
d_call: TRBD2; j_call: TRBJ2-7; v_call: TRBV20-1; cdr3_length: 14; cdr3_aa: CSASPGLAIYEQYF
d_call: NA; j_call: TRBJ1-4; v_call: TRBV2; cdr3_length: 12; cdr3_aa: CASSLDPLWCFF
d_call: TRBD2; j_call: TRBJ2-3; v_call: TRBV25-1; cdr3_length: 15; cdr3_aa: CASSQTSGFTDTQYF
d_call: TRBD2; j_call: TRBJ2-5; v_call: TRBV19; cdr3_length: 13; cdr3_aa: CASSGTSSQTQYF
d_call: TRBD2; j_call: TRBJ2-7; v_call: TRBV20-1; cdr3_length: 15; cdr3_aa: CSAKLAGSWGYEQYF
d_call: NA; j_call: TRBJ2-7; v_call: TRBV6-5; cdr3_length: 12; cdr3_aa: CASGVSPYEQYF
d_call: NA; j_call: TRBJ1-1; v_call: TRBV7-8; cdr3_length: 15; cdr3_aa: CASSPIGAGSPEAFF
d_call: TRBD2; j_call: TRBJ2-3; v_call: TRBV7-8; cdr3_length: 17; cdr3_aa: CASSLGIQRGWADTQYF
d_call: TRBD2; j_call: TRBJ2-2; v_call: TRBV10-3; cdr3_length: 19; cdr3_aa: CAISEPSGLAGGRTGELFF
d_call: NA; j_call: TRBJ2-5; v_call: TRBV7-7; cdr3_length: 13; cdr3_aa: CASSLGQTETQYF
d_call: TRBD2; j_call: TRBJ2-1; v_call: TRBV7-6; cdr3_length: 16; cdr3_aa: CASSSQAGVGYNEQFF
d_call: TRBD2; j_call: TRBJ2-3; v_call: TRBV2; cdr3_length: 14; cdr3_aa: CASGPTSVRDTQYF
d_call: TRBD2; j_call: TRBJ2-7; v_call: TRBV5-1; cdr3_length: 15; cdr3_aa: CASSLGGGRAHEQYF
d_call: NA; j_call: TRBJ2-2; v_call: TRBV4-1; cdr3_length: 10; cdr3_aa: CASSQGELFF
d_call: NA; j_call: TRBJ1-2; v_call: TRBV7-2; cdr3_length: 12; cdr3_aa: CASSWGNYGYTF
d_call: NA; j_call: TRBJ2-5; v_call: TRBV29-1; cdr3_length: 13; cdr3_aa: CSVGQTYQETQYF
d_call: TRBD1; j_call: TRBJ1-6; v_call: TRBV20-1; cdr3_length: 16; cdr3_aa: CSAGTGMGTGRSPLHF
d_call: TRBD2; j_call: TRBJ2-1; v_call: TRBV12-3/TRBV12-4; cdr3_length: 16; cdr3_aa: CASSSGPSGHYNKQFF
d_call: TRBD2; j_call: TRBJ2-3; v_call: TRBV7-2; cdr3_length: 16; cdr3_aa: CASSLGVAGGPDTQYF
d_call: TRBD2; j_call: TRBJ2-1; v_call: TRBV2; cdr3_length: 15; cdr3_aa: CASIPTSGAWHEQFF
d_call: NA; j_call: TRBJ1-1; v_call: TRBV9; cdr3_length: 19; cdr3_aa: CASSRSLGQGKSGDTEAFF
d_call: NA; j_call: TRBJ1-1; v_call: TRBV6-6; cdr3_length: 15; cdr3_aa: CASSYSRGKNTEAFF
d_call: NA; j_call: TRBJ1-6; v_call: TRBV18; cdr3_length: 18; cdr3_aa: CASSPEWTDSSYNSPLHF
d_call: NA; j_call: TRBJ2-3; v_call: TRBV19; cdr3_length: 14; cdr3_aa: CASSMVRFTDTQYF
d_call: TRBD1; j_call: TRBJ1-2; v_call: TRBV19; cdr3_length: 15; cdr3_aa: CASSLIDRADNGYTF
d_call: TRBD2; j_call: TRBJ2-5; v_call: TRBV20-1; cdr3_length: 16; cdr3_aa: CSALGTGLAAQETQYF
d_call: NA; j_call: TRBJ2-3; v_call: TRBV7-2; cdr3_length: 15; cdr3_aa: CASSLEGLYTGTQYF
d_call: NA; j_call: TRBJ2-5; v_call: TRBV20-1; cdr3_length: 14; cdr3_aa: CSASDGTAQETQYF
d_call: NA; j_call: TRBJ2-2; v_call: TRBV12-3/TRBV12-4; cdr3_length: 13; cdr3_aa: CASSGRGTGELFF
d_call: NA; j_call: TRBJ1-1; v_call: TRBV19; cdr3_length: 13; cdr3_aa: CASISPAKLQAFF
d_call: NA; j_call: TRBJ2-5; v_call: TRBV20-1; cdr3_length: 13; cdr3_aa: CSARDAIQETQYF
d_call: TRBD2; j_call: TRBJ2-7; v_call: TRBV15; cdr3_length: 16; cdr3_aa: CATSRTTSGMSSEQYF
d_call: NA; j_call: TRBJ2-7; v_call: TRBV15; cdr3_length: 13; cdr3_aa: CATSRDLRDEQYF
d_call: NA; j_call: TRBJ2-1; v_call: TRBV12-5; cdr3_length: 11; cdr3_aa: CASVWGNEQFF
d_call: TRBD2; j_call: TRBJ2-1; v_call: TRBV5-1; cdr3_length: 15; cdr3_aa: CASSPGTSGSNEQFF
d_call: NA; j_call: TRBJ2-1; v_call: TRBV29-1; cdr3_length: 12; cdr3_aa: CSVEGLGNEQFF
d_call: NA; j_call: TRBJ1-1; v_call: TRBV6-1; cdr3_length: 13; cdr3_aa: CASPARGKTEAFF
d_call: NA; j_call: TRBJ2-2; v_call: TRBV20-1; cdr3_length: 13; cdr3_aa: CSVLSGNTGELFF
d_call: NA; j_call: TRBJ2-5; v_call: TRBV7-2; cdr3_length: 14; cdr3_aa: CASSFWRGQETQYF
d_call: NA; j_call: TRBJ2-5; v_call: TRBV12-3/TRBV12-4; cdr3_length: 14; cdr3_aa: CASSFRGAGETQYF
d_call: NA; j_call: TRBJ2-7; v_call: TRBV9; cdr3_length: 14; cdr3_aa: CASSVDGSTYEQYF
d_call: NA; j_call: TRBJ1-2; v_call: TRBV5-5; cdr3_length: 11; cdr3_aa: CASSSGRSYTF
d_call: TRBD1; j_call: TRBJ1-6; v_call: TRBV9; cdr3_length: 17; cdr3_aa: CASSGRDRGLWGSPLHF
d_call: NA; j_call: TRBJ2-7; v_call: TRBV2; cdr3_length: 12; cdr3_aa: CASISGGYEQYF